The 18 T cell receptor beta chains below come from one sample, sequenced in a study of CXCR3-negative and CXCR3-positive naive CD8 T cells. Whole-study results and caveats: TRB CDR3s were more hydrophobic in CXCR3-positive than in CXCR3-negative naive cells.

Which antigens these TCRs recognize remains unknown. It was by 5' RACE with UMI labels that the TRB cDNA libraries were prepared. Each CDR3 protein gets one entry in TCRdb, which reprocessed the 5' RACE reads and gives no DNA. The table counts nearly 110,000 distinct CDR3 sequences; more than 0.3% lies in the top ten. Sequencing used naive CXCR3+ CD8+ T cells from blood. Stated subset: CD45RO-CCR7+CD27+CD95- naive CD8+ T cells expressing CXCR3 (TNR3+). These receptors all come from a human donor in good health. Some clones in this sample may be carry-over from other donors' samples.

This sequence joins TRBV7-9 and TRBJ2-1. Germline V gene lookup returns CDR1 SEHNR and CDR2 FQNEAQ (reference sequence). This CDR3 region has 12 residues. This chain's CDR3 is CASSLAPAEQFF.

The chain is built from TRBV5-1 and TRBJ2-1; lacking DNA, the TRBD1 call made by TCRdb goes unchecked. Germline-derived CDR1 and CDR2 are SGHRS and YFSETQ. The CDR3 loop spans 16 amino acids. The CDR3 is CASSLGLGGTYNEQFF.

The CDR3 region is CASSFLDRGINNEQFF. The chain uses TRBV13 and TRBJ2-1; TCRdb picks TRBD1, but there is no DNA to check that call. This CDR3 region has 16 residues. CDR1 is PRHDT, CDR2 FYEKMQ, per germline (reference sequence).

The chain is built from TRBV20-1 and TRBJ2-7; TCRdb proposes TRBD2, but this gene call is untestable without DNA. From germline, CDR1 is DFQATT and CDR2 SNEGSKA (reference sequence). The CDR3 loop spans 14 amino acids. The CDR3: CSASDSGRWYEQYF.

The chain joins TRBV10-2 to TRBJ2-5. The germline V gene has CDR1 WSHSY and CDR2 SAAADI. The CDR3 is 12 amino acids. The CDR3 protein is CASSESRETQYF.

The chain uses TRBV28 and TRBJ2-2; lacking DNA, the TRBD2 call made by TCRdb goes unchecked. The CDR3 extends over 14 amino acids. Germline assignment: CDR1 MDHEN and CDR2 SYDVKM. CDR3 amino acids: CASVASPMTGELFF.

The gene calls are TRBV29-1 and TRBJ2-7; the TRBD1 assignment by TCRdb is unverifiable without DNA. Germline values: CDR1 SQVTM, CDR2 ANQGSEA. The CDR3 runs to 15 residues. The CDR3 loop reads CSVEAPTGVVYEQYF.

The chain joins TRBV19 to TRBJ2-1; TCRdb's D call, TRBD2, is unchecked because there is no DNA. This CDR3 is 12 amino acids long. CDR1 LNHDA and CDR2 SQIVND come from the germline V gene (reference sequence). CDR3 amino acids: CASRGLAVEQFF.

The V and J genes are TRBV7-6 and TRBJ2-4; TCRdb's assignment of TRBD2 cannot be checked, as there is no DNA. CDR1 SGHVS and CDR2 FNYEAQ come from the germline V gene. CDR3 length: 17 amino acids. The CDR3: CASSLGPGRGAKNIQYF.

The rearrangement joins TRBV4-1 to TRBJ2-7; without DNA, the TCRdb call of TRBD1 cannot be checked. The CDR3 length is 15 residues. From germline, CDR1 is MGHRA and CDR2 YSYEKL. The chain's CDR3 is CASSQALDRDYEQYF.

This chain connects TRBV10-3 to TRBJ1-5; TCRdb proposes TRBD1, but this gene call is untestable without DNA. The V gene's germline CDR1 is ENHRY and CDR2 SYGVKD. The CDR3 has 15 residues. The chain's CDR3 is CAISDDTGPNQPQHF.

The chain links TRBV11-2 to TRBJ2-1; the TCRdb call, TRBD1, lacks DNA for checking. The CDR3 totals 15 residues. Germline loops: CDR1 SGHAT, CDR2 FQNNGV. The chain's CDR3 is CASSPWGPTINEQFF.

CDR3 in amino acids: CASSQAGVTGTDTQYF. The chain recombines TRBV4-3 with TRBJ2-3; no DNA is available, so the TRBD1 call from TCRdb remains unchecked. Germline values: CDR1 LGHNA, CDR2 YSLEER. This CDR3 spans 16 amino acids.

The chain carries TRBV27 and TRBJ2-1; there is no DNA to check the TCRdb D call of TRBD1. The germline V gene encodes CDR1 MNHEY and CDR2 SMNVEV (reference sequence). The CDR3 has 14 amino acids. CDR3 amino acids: CASKPGTEYNEQFF.

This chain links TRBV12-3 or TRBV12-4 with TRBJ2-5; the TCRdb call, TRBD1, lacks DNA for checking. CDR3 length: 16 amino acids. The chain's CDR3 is CASTPAVRGRPETQYF.

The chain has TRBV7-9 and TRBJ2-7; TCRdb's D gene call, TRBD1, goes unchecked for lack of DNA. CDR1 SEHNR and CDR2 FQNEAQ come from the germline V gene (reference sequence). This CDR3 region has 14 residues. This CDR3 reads CASSTSEGGYEQYF.

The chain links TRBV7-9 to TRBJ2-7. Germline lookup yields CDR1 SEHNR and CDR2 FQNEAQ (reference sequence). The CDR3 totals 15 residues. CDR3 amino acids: CASSLASRRVAEQYF.

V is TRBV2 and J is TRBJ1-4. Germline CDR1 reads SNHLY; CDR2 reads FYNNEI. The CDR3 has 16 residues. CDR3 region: CASSGQTSATNEKLFF.